This is a list of T cell receptor beta chains from one sample in a study of blood T cell repertoires in COVID-19. Repertoires were generated with immunoSEQ multiplex PCR, while TCRdb's copy carries only in-frame clones and drops some. The data contain 450,000 or so clones, 85% to 90% of them singletons. What was sequenced was peripheral blood. The receptors stem from a man aged 18 to 35 with COVID-19, enrolled during active disease. The CDR3 runs from the conserved cysteine through the conserved F or W. Each record gives: CDR3 length, D gene, clone size, V gene, J gene, CDR3 DNA, CDR3 protein. The D gene is left open where the match is weak. Not all rows give a size; the values are once, few, many and, for expanded clones, a class.

>16|TRBD1|few|TRBV18|TRBJ1-5
TGTGCCAGCTCACCTTCGGGACAGGGCTCGGCTCAGCCCCAGCATTTT
CASSPSGQGSAQPQHF
>15|TRBD1|once|TRBV5-1|TRBJ2-7
TGCGCCAGCAGCATTGACAGGGGGAGCTCCTACGAGCAGTACTTC
CASSIDRGSSYEQYF
>13|TRBD1|-|TRBV27|TRBJ2-7
TGTGCCAGCAGGAATCCAGGGACAGTCGAGCAGTACTTC
CASRNPGTVEQYF
>13|-|-|TRBV5-4|TRBJ2-1
TGTGCCAGCAGCCCCCAACCGGGGTCTGAGCAGTTCTTC
CASSPQPGSEQFF
>15|TRBD1|once|TRBV19|TRBJ2-7
TGTGCCAGTAGTCCCGGACAGGGCACACTCTACGAGCAGTACTTC
CASSPGQGTLYEQYF
>12|-|-|TRBV14|TRBJ1-1
TGTGCCAGCAGCCGGGGCGGTACTGAAGCTTTCTTT
CASSRGGTEAFF
>14|TRBD2|-|TRBV7-9|TRBJ2-7
TGTGCCAGCGCCAATGCGGGGGGGCCCTACGAGCAGTACTTC
CASANAGGPYEQYF
>12|-|few|TRBV3-1/TRBV3-2|TRBJ1-1
TGTGCCAGCAGCAGTTCGGACACTGAAGCTTTCTTT
CASSSSDTEAFF
>15|-|-|TRBV19|TRBJ2-1
TGTGCCAGTAGTATAGATCTGGGTGGAGTCTATGAGCAGTTCTTC
CASSIDLGGVYEQFF
>15|TRBD1|-|TRBV6-1|TRBJ1-4
TGTGCCAGCAGTGAAGTGAAGGGGGCGGTTGAAAAACTGTTTTTT
CASSEVKGAVEKLFF
>16|-|-|TRBV2|TRBJ1-4
TGTGCCAGCAGTCTCCCGTCAGGGATGTTAGAAGAAAAACTGTTTTTT
CASSLPSGMLEEKLFF
>17|TRBD2|-|TRBV6-2/TRBV6-3|TRBJ2-5
TGTGCCAGCAGTCACTACTGGGGTAGCGGGGGTTCGGAGACCCAGTACTTC
CASSHYWGSGGSETQYF
>13|-|once|TRBV23-1|TRBJ2-3
TGCGCCAGCAGCCCCCCCGGGGCAGATACGCAGTATTTT
CASSPPGADTQYF
>15|TRBD2|-|TRBV5-1|TRBJ2-5
TGCGCCAGCAGCGTGACTAGCGGGAGGGACGCGGCCCAGTACTTC
CASSVTSGRDAAQYF
>15|TRBD1|few|TRBV18|TRBJ2-3
TGTGCCAGCTCACCGGGACAGGGAAGCACAGATACGCAGTATTTT
CASSPGQGSTDTQYF
>13|-|-|TRBV7-9|TRBJ2-7
TGTGCCAGCAGCTCAAGGACTCCCAACGAGCAGTACTTC
CASSSRTPNEQYF
>13|TRBD1|-|TRBV6-6|TRBJ1-2
TGTGCCAGCAGTGGCGGACAGGACTATGGCTACACCTTC
CASSGGQDYGYTF
>14|-|-|TRBV9|TRBJ2-7
TGTGCCAGCAGCGTAGGGCGTGGGCCCTACGAGCAGTACTTC
CASSVGRGPYEQYF
>15|-|-|TRBV6-5|TRBJ2-7
TGTGCCAGCAGTTCCACTAGTCTTCGCGAGCGCGAGCAGTACTTC
CASSSTSLREREQYF
>15|-|-|TRBV19|TRBJ1-5
TGTGCCAGTAGTAGGCGGTTTATTAGCAATCAGCCCCAGCATTTT
CASSRRFISNQPQHF
>16|TRBD2|-|TRBV4-1|TRBJ2-2
TGCGCCAGCAGCCAAGGTGGGAGGGTTCCCACCGGGGAGCTGTTTTTT
CASSQGGRVPTGELFF
>15|TRBD1|-|TRBV2|TRBJ2-3
TGTGCCAGCAGTGAAGTGGCAGGGGGAACAGATACGCAGTATTTT
CASSEVAGGTDTQYF
>15|TRBD1|-|TRBV3-1/TRBV3-2|TRBJ2-7
TGTGCCAGCAGCCGAGCCGGGACAGGGGGCTACGAGCAGTACTTC
CASSRAGTGGYEQYF
>12|-|-|TRBV19|TRBJ1-5
TGTGCCAGTAGTATCGGGGGACAGCCCCAGCATTTT
CASSIGGQPQHF
>14|TRBD2|-|TRBV11-3|TRBJ2-7
TGTGCCAGCAGCTTGGGACTAGAGGGCCACGAGCAGTACTTC
CASSLGLEGHEQYF
>11|-|-|TRBV20-1|TRBJ1-2
TGCAGTGCTAAACAGTCTGAAGGCTACACCTTC
CSAKQSEGYTF
>14|-|-|TRBV30|TRBJ1-2
TGTGCCTGGAGTGTACCGGCAGGGGCTGGTGGCTACACCTTC
CAWSVPAGAGGYTF